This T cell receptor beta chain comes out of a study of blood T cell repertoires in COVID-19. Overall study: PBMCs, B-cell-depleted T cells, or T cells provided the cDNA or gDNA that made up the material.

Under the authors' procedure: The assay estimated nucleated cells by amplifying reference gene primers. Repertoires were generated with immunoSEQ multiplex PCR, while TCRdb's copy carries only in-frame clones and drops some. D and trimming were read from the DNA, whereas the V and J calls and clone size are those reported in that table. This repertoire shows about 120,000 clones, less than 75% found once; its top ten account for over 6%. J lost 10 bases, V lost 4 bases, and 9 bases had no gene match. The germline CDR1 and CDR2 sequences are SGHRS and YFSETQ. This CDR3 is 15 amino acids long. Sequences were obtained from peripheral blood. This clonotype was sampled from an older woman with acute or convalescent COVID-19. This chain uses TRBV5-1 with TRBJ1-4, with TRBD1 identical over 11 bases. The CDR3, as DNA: TGCGCCAGCAGCACAGCCGGGACAGGGGGACGAAAACTGTTTTTT. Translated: CASSTAGTGGRKLFF. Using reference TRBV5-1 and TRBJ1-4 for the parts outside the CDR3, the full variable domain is KAGVTQTPRYLIKTRGQQVTLSCSPISGHRSVSWYQQTPGQGLQFLFEYFSETQRNKGNFPGRFSGRQFSNSRSEMNVSTLELGDSALYLCASSTAGTGGRKLFFGSGTQLSVL.